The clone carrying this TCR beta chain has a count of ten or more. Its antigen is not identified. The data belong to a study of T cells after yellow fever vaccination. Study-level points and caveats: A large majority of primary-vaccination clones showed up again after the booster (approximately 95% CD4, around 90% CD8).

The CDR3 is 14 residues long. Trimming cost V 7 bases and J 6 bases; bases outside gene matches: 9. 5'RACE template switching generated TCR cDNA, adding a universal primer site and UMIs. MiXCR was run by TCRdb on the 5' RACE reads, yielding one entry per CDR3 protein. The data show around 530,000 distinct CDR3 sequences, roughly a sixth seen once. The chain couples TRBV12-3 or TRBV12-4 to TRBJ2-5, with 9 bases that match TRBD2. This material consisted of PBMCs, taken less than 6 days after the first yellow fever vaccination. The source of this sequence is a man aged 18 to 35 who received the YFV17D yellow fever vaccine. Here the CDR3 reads CASNSGTSWQTQYF. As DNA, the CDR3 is TGTGCCAGCAATTCCGGGACTAGCTGGCAGACCCAGTACTTC.